One sample yielded the 25 T cell receptor beta chains listed below, sequenced in a study of cytomegalovirus exposure and HLA in healthy donors. It was with 60 Vbeta and 13 Jbeta primers that the PCR ran. TCRdb's copy holds only in-frame clones and misses some; the assay was immunoSEQ multiplex PCR. The sample includes roughly 180,000 clones, 75% to 85% of them seen just once. Sequencing used PBMCs. These receptors all come from a woman between 18 and 30 years old in good health and CMV-seropositive.

This chain connects TRBV9 to TRBJ2-7; tentative D call: TRBD2 (5 bases). Germline lookup yields CDR1 SGDLS and CDR2 YYNGEE. This CDR3 region has 14 residues. V was trimmed by 4 bases and J by 3 bases, leaving 14 bases between them. CDR3 in DNA: TGTGCCAGCAGCCCCGCCGGCGGACTCTACGAGCAGTACTTC. This encodes CASSPAGGLYEQYF.

With regard to this clone: Relative to the germline gene, one junction end is altered; a read error may explain this. This chain joins TRBV6-1 and TRBJ1-2, with 7 bases aligning to TRBD1. The length of the CDR3 is 14 residues. Germline-derived CDR1 and CDR2 are MNHNS and SASEGT. Here the CDR3 reads CASNRQGSTLGCTF. The CDR3 DNA sequence: TGTGCCAGCAACAGACAGGGATCCACTCTGGGCTGCACCTTC.

The chain recombines TRBV2 with TRBJ2-1; the D gene is possibly TRBD2 (6 bases). This CDR3 region has 15 residues. V was cut by 4 bases and J by 7 bases, with 17 bases left in between. Germline V gene sequence: CDR1 SNHLY, CDR2 FYNNEI. The CDR3 nucleotides read TGTGCCAGCAGTGGGACTACCATTATACTTAATGAGCAGTTCTTC. Its translation is CASSGTTIILNEQFF. Filled out from reference TRBV2 and TRBJ2-1, the complete variable domain reads EPEVTQTPSHQVTQMGQEVILRCVPISNHLYFYWYRQILGQKVEFLVSFYNNEISEKSEIFDDQFSVERPDGSNFTLKIRSTKLEDSAMYFCASSGTTIILNEQFFGPGTRLTVL.

This clone was observed a handful of times. The chain recombines TRBV7-2 with TRBJ2-7, with D tentatively TRBD2 (5 bases). The V and J ends lost 1 base and 6 bases respectively, with 10 bases between them. Germline V lookup: CDR1 SGHTA, CDR2 FQGNSA. This CDR3 is built from 13 residues. CDR3 DNA: TGTGCCAGCAGCTTAGGAGGGCGTATCGAGCAGTACGTC. This encodes CASSLGGRIEQYV.

This chain uses TRBV4-1 with TRBJ1-2; D may be TRBD1 (6 bases). This CDR3 region has 14 residues. Per the germline V gene, CDR1 is MGHRA and CDR2 is YSYEKL. Trimming pared 1 base from V and 1 base from J, leaving 7 bases between. CDR3 bases: TGCGCCAGCAGCCAAGGGACAGTTAACTATGGCTACACCTTC. Encoded protein: CASSQGTVNYGYTF.

The J gene is TRBJ2-2, the V gene TRBV15, with a tentative D call TRBD1 (7 bases). Trimming shortened V by 8 bases and J by 4 bases, and 20 bases separated the two germline ends. This CDR3 has 16 residues. Looked up from germline, CDR1 is LNHNV and CDR2 is YYDKDF (reference sequence). CDR3 DNA: TGTGCCACCTCGCGGGACAGACCCGCGGGCACCGGGGAGCTGTTTTTT. Its protein is CATSRDRPAGTGELFF.

This chain connects TRBV27 to TRBJ2-1, with TRBD2 matching 10 bases. Germline V gene sequence: CDR1 MNHEY, CDR2 SMNVEV (reference sequence). The CDR3 is made up of 17 amino acids. V shed 2 bases, J shed 5 bases, and the junction held 9 bases outside the gene matches. CDR3 nucleotides: TGTGCCAGCAGTTTAAGAAGCGGGGGGGCGATTGACAATGAGCAGTTCTTC. This encodes CASSLRSGGAIDNEQFF.

The chain links TRBV5-6 to TRBJ2-7; 7 positions match TRBD1. The length of the CDR3 is 15 residues. Germline trimming cut 2 bases from V and 3 bases from J; bases unmatched to any gene: 8. CDR1 and CDR2 from the germline V gene are SGHDT and YYEEEE. CDR3 coding DNA: TGTGCCAGCAGCTTAAACCCGGGACAGAGCTACGAGCAGTACTTC. It codes for CASSLNPGQSYEQYF.

The chain combines TRBV5-8 with TRBJ2-7; TRBD1 matches 7 bases. CDR3 length: 14 amino acids. The junction had 1 base not matched to a gene; V was cut back by 0 bases and J by 1 base. From germline, CDR1 is SGHTS and CDR2 YDEGEE. CDR3 sequence reads: CASSLETGSYEQYV. The DNA for the CDR3 is TGTGCCAGCAGCTTGGAGACAGGGTCCTACGAGCAGTACGTC.

As for this clone: Other nucleotide sequences in the sample specify the same CDR3. This chain connects TRBV10-3 to TRBJ2-7; no clear D. Germline values: CDR1 ENHRY, CDR2 SYGVKD. CDR3 length equals 13 residues. Trimming took 0 bases from V and 5 from J, leaving 8 bases between them. CDR3 loop: CAISESGADEQYF. The CDR3 DNA follows: TGTGCCATCAGTGAGTCAGGAGCTGACGAGCAGTACTTC.

J is TRBJ1-6 and V is TRBV7-9; no reliable D call. The length of the CDR3 is 14 residues. The V and J ends lost 3 bases and 1 base respectively, with 4 bases between them. From germline, CDR1 is SEHNR and CDR2 FQNEAQ (reference sequence). The CDR3 region is CASSFSSYNSPLHF. CDR3 nucleotides: TGTGCCAGCAGCTTTTCTTCCTATAATTCACCCCTCCACTTT.

This clone was seen a few times. The CDR3 sequence is CASSEGGGVYNEQFF. The CDR3 coding sequence is TGTGCCAGCAGTGAAGGCGGGGGAGTATACAATGAGCAGTTCTTC. The chain employs TRBV6-1 and TRBJ2-1; 7 nucleotides align to TRBD2. CDR3 size: 15 residues. Germline V lookup: CDR1 MNHNS, CDR2 SASEGT. V dropped 1 base and J dropped 4; count of bases not matched to a gene: 4.

V gene TRBV19 combines with J gene TRBJ1-2; 7 bases map to TRBD1. CDR1 and CDR2 (germline): LNHDA, SQIVND (reference sequence). The CDR3 covers 15 residues. The V and J ends lost 1 base and 3 bases, in that order; junction bases with no gene match: 5. CDR3 nucleotide sequence: TGTGCCAGTAGTATAGGGACGACAGGGTACTATGGCTACACCTTC. Its translation: CASSIGTTGYYGYTF.

The chain has TRBV11-2 and TRBJ2-7; TRBD2 matches 8 bases. This CDR3 comprises 16 residues. The V gene's germline CDR1 is SGHAT and CDR2 FQNNGV. With 5 bases clipped from V and 6 bases from J, the junction kept 15 bases outside the gene matches. CDR3 DNA: TGTGCCAGCAGCCCAGGGGCCTTAGCGGGGAGCGGCGAGCAGTACTTC. Its translation: CASSPGALAGSGEQYF.

The chain combines TRBV10-3 with TRBJ1-1; tentative D call: TRBD1 (6 bases). Per the germline V gene, CDR1 is ENHRY and CDR2 is SYGVKD. The CDR3 loop spans 14 amino acids. Trimming took off 3 bases at V and 9 bases at J, with 17 bases between the two ends. CDR3 sequence (DNA): TGTGCCATCAGTGATGAGGTGGCAGGGGAACAAGCTTTCTTT. It encodes CAISDEVAGEQAFF.

About this clone: One end of the junction fails to match germline, which may point to a read error. V usage is TRBV5-4 and J usage is TRBJ2-3; 12 bases are shared with TRBD2. Germline V lookup: CDR1 SGHNT, CDR2 YYREEE (reference sequence). The CDR3 runs to 13 residues. CDR3 amino acids: CASSPGRLAGALF. CDR3 coding DNA: TGTGCCAGCAGCCCTGGGCGACTAGCGGGGGCCTTGTTT. Using reference TRBV5-4 and TRBJ2-3 for the parts outside the CDR3, the full variable domain is ETGVTQSPTHLIKTRGQQVTLRCSSQSGHNTVSWYQQALGQGPQFIFQYYREEENGRGNFPPRFSGLQFPNYSSELNVNALELDDSALYLCASSPGRLAGALFGPGTRLTVL.

CDR3: CASSIPGAYGYTF. The CDR3 coding sequence is TGTGCCAGCTCAATTCCCGGAGCCTATGGCTACACCTTC. The rearrangement links TRBV18 to TRBJ1-2; D gene unclear. V was shortened by 5 bases and J by 4 bases, with 11 bases between the two germline ends. The CDR3 has 13 amino acids. Germline CDR1 and CDR2: KGHSH and LQKENI.

The gene calls are TRBV11-2 and TRBJ1-1; D perhaps matches TRBD1 (5 bases). The CDR3 is 10 residues long. Germline CDR1 is SGHAT and CDR2 is FQNNGV. The ends were cut back, 10 bases at V and 4 bases at J, with 7 bases in the middle. This chain's CDR3 is CANGGTEAFF. CDR3 sequence (DNA): TGTGCCAACGGGGGCACTGAAGCTTTCTTT.

The rearrangement links TRBV4-1 to TRBJ1-2, with 9 bases that match TRBD1. V shed 0 bases and J 6 bases; nucleotides not matched to a gene: 17. CDR1 and CDR2 from the germline V gene are MGHRA and YSYEKL. This CDR3 is built from 19 residues. The CDR3 coding sequence is TGCGCCAGCAGCCAAGATGTTGGCACAGGGGGCTCCGCTGGGGATGGCTACACCTTC. Encoded protein: CASSQDVGTGGSAGDGYTF.

J is TRBJ1-2 and V is TRBV5-1; D is undetermined. This CDR3 has 16 residues. Germline V lookup: CDR1 SGHRS, CDR2 YFSETQ. Trimming stripped 4 bases from V and 1 base from J, with 17 bases between. This CDR3 is CASSPSPDWINYGYTF. The CDR3, as DNA: TGCGCCAGCAGCCCATCTCCGGACTGGATTAACTATGGCTACACCTTC.

V usage is TRBV30 and J usage is TRBJ2-1; the match to TRBD2 covers 11 bases. Germline CDR1 and CDR2: GTSNPN and SVGIG (reference sequence). V lost 1 base, J lost 4 bases, and 3 bases stayed unmatched. CDR3 length: 15 residues. CDR3 DNA: TGTGCCTGGAGTGGACTAGCGGGGCCTTACAATGAGCAGTTCTTC. Translated: CAWSGLAGPYNEQFF.

This clone was seen only a few times. The CDR3 DNA sequence: TGTGCCAGCAGTGATCAGCAAGAGACCCAGTACTTC. Translated, it gives CASSDQQETQYF. The chain is built from TRBV6-1 and TRBJ2-5; D is ambiguous. V was shortened by 3 bases and J by 2 bases, with 4 bases between the two germline ends. The CDR3 loop spans 12 amino acids. In germline, CDR1 is MNHNS, CDR2 SASEGT.

The rearrangement uses TRBV7-9 and TRBJ2-7; D ambiguous. The V gene's germline CDR1 is SEHNR and CDR2 FQNEAQ (reference sequence). Trimming left V 2 bases short and J 0 bases short, with 8 bases between. The CDR3 is 14 residues long. The CDR3: CASSLTPSSYEQYF. The DNA for the CDR3 is TGTGCCAGCAGCTTAACCCCTAGCTCCTACGAGCAGTACTTC. Using reference TRBV7-9 and TRBJ2-7 for the parts outside the CDR3, the full variable domain is DTGVSQNPRHKITKRGQNVTFRCDPISEHNRLYWYRQTLGQGPEFLTYFQNEAQLEKSRLLSDRFSAERPKGSFSTLEIQRTEQGDSAMYLCASSLTPSSYEQYFGPGTRLTVT.

CDR3 residues: CASSQDGSGANGETQYF. As DNA, the CDR3 is TGCGCCAGCAGCCAAGACGGGAGCGGGGCCAACGGGGAGACCCAGTACTTC. The chain links TRBV4-1 to TRBJ2-5; TRBD2 matches at 7 bases. J lost 5 bases, V lost 0 bases, and 12 bases had no gene match. The CDR3 totals 17 residues. The germline V gene has CDR1 MGHRA and CDR2 YSYEKL.

The rearrangement links TRBV2 to TRBJ2-2, with 7 positions matching TRBD1. Looked up from germline, CDR1 is SNHLY and CDR2 is FYNNEI. Trimming cost V 6 bases and J 6 bases; bases outside gene matches: 10. This CDR3 has 15 amino acids. CDR3 nucleotides: TGTGCCAGCAGGGATTTGACAGGGAAGGCCGGGGAGCTGTTTTTT. Encoded protein: CASRDLTGKAGELFF.